Listed below are T cell receptor beta chains from one sample, sequenced in a study of PD-1 blockade in classical Hodgkin lymphoma. Clones were sequenced by immunoSEQ multiplex PCR, and TCRdb holds only the in-frame ones, with some missing. Among under 60,000 clones, around nine tenths were seen once, and the ten largest hold 6% to 7%. This specimen consisted of peripheral blood mononuclear cells (PBMCs), obtained before the fourth cycle of nivolumab. These TCRs come from a human donor with classical Hodgkin lymphoma. CDR3s include the opening cysteine and the closing phenylalanine or tryptophan. A D gene is named only where the DNA matches it firmly. For some rows the clone size is stated as once, few or many, or as a class when expanded; others skip it.

J	V	D	length	size	CDR3	DNA
TRBJ2-2	TRBV6-6	TRBD2	15	.	CASSYSGGETGELFF	TGTGCCAGCAGTTACTCTGGGGGGGAGACCGGGGAGCTGTTTTTT
TRBJ2-7	TRBV11-2	.	14	.	CASSLRQDPYEQYF	TGTGCCAGCAGCCTCCGACAGGATCCCTACGAGCAGTACTTC
TRBJ2-7	TRBV6-1	.	11	.	CASSESVYEYF	TGTGCCAGCAGTGAAAGTGTATATGAGTACTTC
TRBJ1-5	TRBV27	TRBD1	15	.	CASSLDGTGNQPQHF	TGTGCCAGCAGTTTAGATGGGACAGGGAATCAGCCCCAGCATTTT
TRBJ2-3	TRBV28	.	17	.	CASSFWVPVSSTDTQYF	TGTGCCAGCAGTTTCTGGGTACCAGTCTCTAGCACAGATACGCAGTATTTT
TRBJ2-7	TRBV4-1	TRBD2	16	.	CASSQKRGLAVYEQYF	TGCGCCAGCAGCCAAAAAAGGGGACTAGCGGTCTACGAGCAGTACTTC
TRBJ1-2	TRBV10-3	.	13	.	CAISESDQDGYTF	TGTGCCATCAGTGAGTCGGATCAGGATGGCTACACCTTC
TRBJ1-4	TRBV5-1	.	15	.	CASSSMTAANEKLFF	TGCGCCAGCAGCTCGATGACAGCAGCTAATGAAAAACTGTTTTTT
TRBJ2-4	TRBV14	TRBD2	17	.	CASSPGTSGVAKNIQYF	TGTGCCAGCAGCCCGGGGACTAGCGGGGTAGCCAAAAACATTCAGTACTTC
TRBJ2-5	TRBV5-4	.	13	.	CASSLGARETQYF	TGTGCCAGCAGCCTTGGGGCTCGGGAGACCCAGTACTTC
TRBJ1-4	TRBV5-1	.	14	.	CASSREGSYEKLFF	TGCGCCAGCAGTAGGGAGGGCAGCTATGAAAAACTGTTTTTT
TRBJ1-1	TRBV28	.	13	.	CASIPGRSTEAFF	TGTGCCAGCATCCCCGGACGTAGCACTGAAGCTTTCTTT
TRBJ2-5	TRBV29-1	TRBD1	12	.	CSVTTGGETQYF	TGCAGCGTAACGACAGGGGGCGAGACCCAGTACTTC
TRBJ1-1	TRBV7-9	TRBD1	15	.	CASSPRDRAGSEAFF	TGTGCCAGCAGCCCCCGGGACAGGGCCGGGTCTGAAGCTTTCTTT
TRBJ1-5	TRBV28	.	13	.	CASLFRQHQPQHF	TGTGCCAGCCTTTTCCGGCAGCATCAGCCCCAGCATTTT
TRBJ1-3	TRBV5-6	.	14	medium-sized	CASSSGLSGNTIYF	TGTGCCAGCAGCTCTGGACTCTCTGGAAACACCATATATTTT
TRBJ2-1	TRBV11-1	TRBD2	16	.	CASSFSGGAQSSEQFF	TGTGCCAGCAGCTTTAGCGGGGGGGCCCAATCAAGTGAGCAGTTCTTC
TRBJ2-3	TRBV19	.	14	few	CASSIAGGTDTQYF	TGTGCCAGTAGTATAGCGGGTGGCACAGATACGCAGTATTTT
TRBJ2-1	TRBV5-1	TRBD1	14	large	CASSPTGDYNEQFF	TGCGCCAGCAGCCCGACAGGGGATTACAATGAGCAGTTCTTC
TRBJ2-7	TRBV29-1	TRBD1	13	.	CSAGTGDAGEQYF	TGCAGCGCCGGGACAGGGGACGCGGGAGAGCAGTACTTC
TRBJ2-7	TRBV11-2	.	15	.	CASSLDLGVPYEQYF	TGTGCCAGCAGCCTGGATTTGGGAGTTCCCTACGAGCAGTACTTC
TRBJ2-7	TRBV6-5	TRBD2	16	.	CASSYSLTSVFHEQYF	TGTGCCAGCAGTTACTCGTTGACTAGCGTTTTCCACGAGCAGTACTTC
TRBJ1-5	TRBV19	.	16	.	CASSIFARSSNQPQHF	TGTGCCAGTAGTATATTCGCCAGAAGTAGCAATCAGCCCCAGCATTTT
TRBJ2-3	TRBV23-1	TRBD2	16	.	CASSKLAGGGIGTQYF	TGCGCCAGCAGTAAACTAGCGGGAGGCGGAATAGGTACGCAGTATTTT
TRBJ2-1	TRBV28	TRBD2	18	few	CASRGLAGTVSSYNEQFF	TGTGCCAGCAGAGGACTAGCGGGAACAGTGAGCTCCTACAATGAGCAGTTCTTC
TRBJ1-2	TRBV29-1	.	12	.	CSVVGGSYGYTF	TGCAGCGTTGTTGGGGGCTCCTATGGCTACACCTTC
TRBJ2-3	TRBV27	.	11	.	CASSGRGTQYF	TGTGCCAGCAGCGGTCGGGGTACGCAGTATTTT
TRBJ2-7	TRBV19	.	14	.	CASSGSVNSYEQYF	TGTGCCAGTAGTGGTAGCGTTAACTCCTACGAGCAGTACTTC
TRBJ2-1	TRBV14	TRBD2	15	.	CASSQRLAGWDEQFF	TGTGCCAGCAGCCAGCGACTAGCGGGATGGGATGAGCAGTTCTTC
TRBJ1-2	TRBV2	TRBD1	15	once	CASSEGGQGYYGYTF	TGTGCCAGCAGTGAAGGGGGACAGGGCTACTATGGCTACACCTTC
TRBJ1-1	TRBV7-9	.	14	.	CASSPPGYGTEAFF	TGTGCCAGCAGCCCCCCAGGATATGGCACTGAAGCTTTCTTT
TRBJ2-1	TRBV4-2	TRBD2	21	.	CASSPHSGLAGPGGVYNEQFF	TGTGCCAGCAGCCCACATTCGGGACTAGCGGGCCCGGGCGGGGTCTACAATGAGCAGTTCTTC
TRBJ1-2	TRBV2	.	14	few	CASSGLQGFYGYTF	TGTGCCAGCAGTGGCCTGCAGGGCTTCTATGGCTACACCTTC
TRBJ2-3	TRBV7-8	.	17	.	CASSLVDTEPSTDTQYF	TGTGCCAGCAGCTTAGTGGACACAGAACCCAGCACAGATACGCAGTATTTT
TRBJ2-7	TRBV21-1	.	14	.	CASSRPSEYYEQYF	TGTGCCAGCAGCAGACCTAGCGAATACTACGAGCAGTACTTC
TRBJ1-1	TRBV7-9	.	13	.	CASSFGTGTEAFF	TGTGCCAGCAGCTTTGGTACGGGGACTGAAGCTTTCTTT
TRBJ2-7	TRBV5-3	.	14	.	CARSFVAGKKEQYF	TGTGCCAGAAGCTTTGTCGCCGGGAAGAAGGAGCAGTACTTC
TRBJ1-5	TRBV6-6	TRBD1	14	.	CASSRDRGNQPQHF	TGTGCCAGCAGCAGGGACAGGGGAAATCAGCCCCAGCATTTT
TRBJ2-7	TRBV27	TRBD1	13	.	CASSLDRAYEQYF	TGTGCCAGCAGTTTAGACAGGGCCTACGAGCAGTACTTC
TRBJ1-2	TRBV15	.	15	once	CATSRDSIPNYGYTF	TGTGCCACCAGCAGAGACAGCATTCCTAACTATGGCTACACCTTC
TRBJ2-3	TRBV9	TRBD2	18	once	CASSVKPSAGGPTDTQYF	TGTGCCAGCAGCGTAAAACCTTCGGCGGGGGGGCCTACAGATACGCAGTATTTT
TRBJ1-5	TRBV28	.	12	.	CASRGGTQPQHF	TGTGCCAGCAGGGGGGGGACTCAGCCCCAGCATTTT
TRBJ2-2	TRBV27	TRBD1	16	few	CASRAVGTGNTGELFF	TGTGCCAGCAGGGCTGTGGGGACAGGCAACACCGGGGAGCTGTTTTTT
TRBJ1-5	TRBV28	.	13	.	CASSRLTDQPQHF	TGTGCCAGCAGCCGCCTAACAGATCAGCCCCAGCATTTT
TRBJ2-7	TRBV27	.	12	.	CATTSAGFPQYF	TGTGCCACTACTTCCGCGGGGTTTCCGCAGTACTTC
TRBJ2-3	TRBV28	TRBD1	16	few	CASSPILRQGADTQYF	TGTGCCAGCAGTCCAATCCTGAGACAGGGGGCAGATACGCAGTATTTT
TRBJ2-1	TRBV7-7	TRBD2	15	.	CASSFGTSGGNEQFF	TGTGCTAGCAGCTTCGGGACTAGCGGGGGCAATGAGCAGTTCTTC
TRBJ2-7	TRBV6-1	TRBD1	18	.	CASSAKGTGATHLYEQYF	TGTGCCAGCAGTGCCAAAGGGACAGGTGCGACCCACCTTTACGAGCAGTACTTC
TRBJ2-1	TRBV9	.	15	.	CASSVTGLAGNEQFF	TGTGCCAGCAGCGTTACGGGACTCGCGGGCAATGAGCAGTTCTTC
TRBJ2-2	TRBV9	.	15	once	CASSVLSGNTGELFF	TGTGCCAGCAGCGTATTGTCAGGGAACACCGGGGAGCTGTTTTTT
TRBJ1-1	TRBV15	.	12	.	CATSRAYTEAFF	TGTGCCACCAGCAGAGCGTACACTGAAGCTTTCTTT
TRBJ1-4	TRBV5-1	.	16	.	CASSQNVVATNEKLFF	TGCGCCAGCAGCCAAAACGTAGTTGCAACTAATGAAAAACTGTTTTTT
TRBJ2-7	TRBV11-2	TRBD1	15	.	CASSWGQGHSYEQYF	TGTGCCAGCAGCTGGGGACAGGGGCATTCCTACGAGCAGTACTTC
TRBJ2-7	TRBV6-1	TRBD2	17	medium-sized	CASSAGLAGYISYEQYF	TGTGCCAGCAGTGCCGGGCTAGCGGGTTACATCTCCTACGAGCAGTACTTC
TRBJ2-2	TRBV7-3	.	14	once	CASSLDGATGELFF	TGTGCCAGCAGCTTAGATGGGGCCACCGGGGAGCTGTTTTTT
TRBJ1-4	TRBV7-2	TRBD1	16	.	CASSSMDRGLNEKLFF	TGTGCCAGCAGCTCGATGGACAGGGGCCTTAATGAAAAACTGTTTTTT
TRBJ2-1	TRBV27	.	18	.	CASSFSSVGRSSYNEQFF	TGTGCCAGCAGTTTTAGTTCAGTGGGACGGAGCTCCTACAATGAGCAGTTCTTC
TRBJ2-7	TRBV7-8	TRBD2	17	.	CASSVGTSGIRAYEQYF	TGTGCCAGCAGCGTCGGGACTAGCGGGATTCGAGCCTACGAGCAGTACTTC
TRBJ2-7	TRBV11-3	.	14	.	CASTRHEGSYEQYF	TGTGCCAGCACCAGGCATGAGGGTTCCTACGAGCAGTACTTC
TRBJ2-6	TRBV6-1	.	16	.	CASSERMGTGANVLTF	TGTGCCAGCAGTGAACGGATGGGAACCGGGGCCAACGTCCTGACTTTC